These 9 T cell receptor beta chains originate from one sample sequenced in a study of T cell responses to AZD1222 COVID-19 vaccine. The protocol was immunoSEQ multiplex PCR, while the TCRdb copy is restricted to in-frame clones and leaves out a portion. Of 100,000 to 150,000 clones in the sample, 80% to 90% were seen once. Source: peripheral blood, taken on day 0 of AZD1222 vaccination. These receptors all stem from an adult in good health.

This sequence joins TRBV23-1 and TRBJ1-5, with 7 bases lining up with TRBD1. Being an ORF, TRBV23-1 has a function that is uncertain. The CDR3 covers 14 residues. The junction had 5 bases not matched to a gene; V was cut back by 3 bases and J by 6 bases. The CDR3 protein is CASSHPGQSQPQHF. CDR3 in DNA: TGCGCCAGCAGTCACCCGGGACAGAGTCAGCCCCAGCATTTT.

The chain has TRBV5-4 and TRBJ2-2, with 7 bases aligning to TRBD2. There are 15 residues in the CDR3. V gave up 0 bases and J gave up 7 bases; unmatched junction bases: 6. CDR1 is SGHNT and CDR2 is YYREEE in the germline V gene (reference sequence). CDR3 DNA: TGTGCCAGCAGCTTGGGGGGAGGGGCGAACGGGGAGCTGTTTTTT. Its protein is CASSLGGGANGELFF.

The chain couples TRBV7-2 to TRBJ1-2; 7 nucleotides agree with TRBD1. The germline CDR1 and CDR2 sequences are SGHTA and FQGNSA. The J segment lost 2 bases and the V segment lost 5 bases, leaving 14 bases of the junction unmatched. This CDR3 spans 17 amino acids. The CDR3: CASSRDSGQPKNYGYTF. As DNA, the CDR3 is TGTGCCAGCAGCCGGGACTCGGGACAGCCCAAAAACTATGGCTACACCTTC.

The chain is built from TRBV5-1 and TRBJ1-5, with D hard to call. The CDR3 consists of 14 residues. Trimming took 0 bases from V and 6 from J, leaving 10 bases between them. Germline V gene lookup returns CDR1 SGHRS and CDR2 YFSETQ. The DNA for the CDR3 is TGCGCCAGCAGCTTGGGAGGGATAAGTCAGCCCCAGCATTTT. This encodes CASSLGGISQPQHF.

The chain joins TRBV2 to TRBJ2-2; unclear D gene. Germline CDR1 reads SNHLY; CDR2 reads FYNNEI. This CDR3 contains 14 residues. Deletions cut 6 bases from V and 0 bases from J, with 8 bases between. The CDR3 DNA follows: TGTGCCAGCAGATTGGAGTCGAACACCGGGGAGCTGTTTTTT. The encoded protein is CASRLESNTGELFF.

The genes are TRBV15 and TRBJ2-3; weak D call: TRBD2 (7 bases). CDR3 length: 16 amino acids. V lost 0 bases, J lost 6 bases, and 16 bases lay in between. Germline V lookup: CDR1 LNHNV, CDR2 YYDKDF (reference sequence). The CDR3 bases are TGTGCCACCAGCAGAGAAAAAGGGGGGGTTAAGGATACGCAGTATTTT. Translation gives CATSREKGGVKDTQYF.

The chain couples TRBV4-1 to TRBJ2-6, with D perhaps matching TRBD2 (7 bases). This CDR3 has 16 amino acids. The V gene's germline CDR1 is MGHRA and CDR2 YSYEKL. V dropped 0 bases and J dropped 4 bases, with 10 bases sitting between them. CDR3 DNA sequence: TGCGCCAGCAGCCAAGACCGGGGGGCCGGGGCCAACGTCCTGACTTTC. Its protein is CASSQDRGAGANVLTF.

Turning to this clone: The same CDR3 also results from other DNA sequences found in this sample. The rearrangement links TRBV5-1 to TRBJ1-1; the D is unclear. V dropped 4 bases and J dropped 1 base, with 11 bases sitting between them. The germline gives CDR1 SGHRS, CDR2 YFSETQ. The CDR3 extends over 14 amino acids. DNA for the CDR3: TGCGCCAGCAGCCCTGGACCGACGAACACTGAAGCTTTCTTT. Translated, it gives CASSPGPTNTEAFF.

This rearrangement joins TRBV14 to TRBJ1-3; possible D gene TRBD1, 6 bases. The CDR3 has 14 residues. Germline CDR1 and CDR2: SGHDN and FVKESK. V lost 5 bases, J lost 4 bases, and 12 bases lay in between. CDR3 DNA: TGTGCCAGCAGCAACAGGGTTGGCGGAAACACCATATATTTT. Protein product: CASSNRVGGNTIYF.